The present TCR beta chain was sequenced within a study of T cell responses to AZD1222 COVID-19 vaccine (dated by TCRdb to the early 2020s). Background on the whole study: AZD1222 recipients whose second dose came at about 4 weeks and those whose second dose came at about 12 weeks were combined into one group, since spike-specific TCR depth and breadth did not differ between the two schedules. TCR sequencing was performed for roughly 250 trial participants, of whom roughly 200 were given two doses of AZD1222 and approximately 25 were given two doses of MenACWY control vaccine. Trial participants were enrolled by age into subgroups of 18-55, 56-69 and 70-plus years, and approximately 150, 30 and 60 TCR-sequenced participants, respectively, were included in these subgroups.

What the time point label conveys for this sample: baseline before first vaccination. Vaccinee samples were obtained from the UK trials COV001 and COV002, which included a single-blind randomized controlled phase 2/3 trial of AZD1222 (ChAdOx1 nCoV-19) in healthy adults. Trial participant PBMC samples were collected at day 0 and day 28 after the second dose for TCRbeta chain sequencing. Overall results and qualifications from the work: Most participants were white British and females outnumbered males, and the authors suggested that clonal diversity may have been underestimated. The whole spike protein was spanned by vaccine-associated CD4 TCRs, and dominant responses were seen in regions 160-218 and 743-854. The 56-69-year group was small, and its depth increase did not reach significance, likely because of low power. Conclusions about previously exposed vaccinees were limited because only a handful of AZD1222 recipients were SARS-CoV-2 seropositive at baseline. After two AZD1222 doses, spike-specific TCR breadth and depth were significantly higher than at day 0 and than in MenACWY recipients. Reportedly, close to half of the unique spike-specific TCRs recognized epitopes lying outside the regions that are mutated in the B.1.351 and B.1.1.7 variants. Because no samples from the day 14 peak response were available, repertoires could be characterized only after the peak T cell response.

V gives up 3 bases and J gives up 3 bases, and the segment between their germline ends measures 8 bases. Taken from cysteine to phenylalanine, the CDR3 has 13 residues. Only the CDR3 DNA is retained, 39 bases long and in frame from the first base. Concerning this clone: What antigen it recognizes has not been identified. Per-base quality was not reported, and no clone a single base away is much larger than it.

The CDR3 regions of human TCRbeta chains were subjected to immunosequencing. Under the source paper's analysis protocol: TCRs in the repertoires were compared against a reference library of SARS-CoV-2-specific TCRs that had been generated with the MIRA antigen-specificity platform. Breadth was defined as the fraction of unique TCRs that were SARS-CoV-2-associated. Depth was defined as the fraction of total T cells that were SARS-CoV-2-associated. Using the MIRA data, every spike-specific TCR was mapped to the spike region that the TCR reacted to and assigned to either a CD4 or a CD8 class. Log10-transformed breadth and depth values were compared by one-way ANOVA with Sidak's multiple comparisons tests. As stored in TCRdb, this immuneACCESS dataset retains in-frame rearrangements with V and J assigned. A fraction of the clones does not appear; measured against another copy, unresolved V genes explain less than half of the discrepancy, and the remainder lacks a known reason. From that table come the V and J calls and clone size; the DNA was used to work out D and trimming. This sample has some 120,000 clones in its table, and around 87% of those were observed once. Jointly, the top ten make up about 10% of the sample.

The receptor was isolated from an adult in good health. Sequences were derived from peripheral blood, sampled on day 0 of AZD1222 vaccination. The chain was built from TRBV12-3 or TRBV12-4 and TRBJ1-1, with TRBD1 perhaps the D gene, on 5 matching bases. The encoded CDR3 is CASSFRGYTEAFF. The DNA is as follows: TGTGCCAGCAGTTTTCGGGGGTACACTGAAGCTTTCTTT.